One sample yielded the 17 T cell receptor beta chains listed below, sequenced in a study of vaccination effects on CD4 cells after COVID-19. For these receptors, no antigen is known. Viral peptide pools were used in the ViraFEST assay to expand antigen-specific CD4+ T cells, and sequencing came afterward. CD4+ T cell isolation took place after approximately 11 days of culture. Vaccinated participants had no history of SARS-CoV-2 infection and tested negative for nucleocapsid antibodies. Only in-frame clones appear in the TCRdb table, and some are missing; sequencing was by immunoSEQ multiplex PCR. The table has around 45,000 clones, around 80% seen once. The sequencing here drew on CD4+ T cells from PBMCs cultured with SARS-CoV-2 spike peptides, taken before COVID-19 vaccination. All receptors come from a human donor who received a COVID-19 vaccine.

The rearrangement uses TRBV5-6 and TRBJ2-1; TRBD1 agrees at 11 bases. After removal of 1 base from V and 4 bases from J, the junction contained 7 bases not matched to a gene. This CDR3 has 17 amino acids. Germline V CDR1 and CDR2: SGHDT, YYEEEE. The CDR3 nucleotides read TGTGCCAGCAGCTTGCGCCTATGGGACAGGGGGTACAATGAGCAGTTCTTC. This codes for CASSLRLWDRGYNEQFF.

The rearrangement uses TRBV7-2 and TRBJ1-2; D might be TRBD1 (5 bases). This CDR3 has 14 residues. Looked up from germline, CDR1 is SGHTA and CDR2 is FQGNSA. Trimming left V 5 bases short and J 9 bases short, with 19 bases between. The CDR3 DNA sequence: TGTGCCAGCAGCGTACCGGGACGCGAGAAAAGCTACACCTTC. Translating gives CASSVPGREKSYTF.

This clone was picked up a small number of times. The genes are TRBV7-2 and TRBJ1-1; 8 bases are a match to TRBD1. After removal of 2 bases from V and 0 bases from J, the junction contained 5 bases not matched to a gene. The CDR3 runs to 16 residues. Germline V lookup: CDR1 SGHTA, CDR2 FQGNSA. This CDR3 is CASSLQGQAVNTEAFF. CDR3 bases: TGTGCCAGCAGCTTACAGGGACAGGCCGTGAACACTGAAGCTTTCTTT. The full variable domain, completed using reference TRBV7-2 and TRBJ1-1, is GAGVSQSPSNKVTEKGKDVELRCDPISGHTALYWYRQSLGQGLEFLIYFQGNSAPDKSGLPSDRFSAERTGGSVSTLTIQRTQQEDSAVYLCASSLQGQAVNTEAFFGQGTRLTVV.

This clone has more than one count but fewer than ten. This rearrangement joins TRBV3-1 (or the pseudogene TRBV3-2) to TRBJ1-3; no firm D call. V was cut by 0 bases and J by 6 bases, with 6 bases left in between. Germline V gene sequence: CDR1 LGHDT, CDR2 YNNKEL (reference sequence). This CDR3 is 13 amino acids long. The CDR3, as DNA: TGTGCCAGCAGCCAAGAATCCGTAAACACCATATATTTT. This encodes CASSQESVNTIYF.

This clone occurred a few times. This chain connects TRBV7-3 to TRBJ1-5; tentative D call: TRBD1 (5 bases). Germline V lookup: CDR1 SGHTA, CDR2 FQGTGA. This CDR3 contains 17 residues. Trimming cost V 5 bases and J 0 bases, with 17 bases left between them. The CDR3 region has the DNA TGTGCCAGCAGCCCCCCAAGGGGATCCATTAGCAATCAGCCCCAGCATTTT. Amino acids: CASSPPRGSISNQPQHF.

This chain uses TRBV18 with TRBJ1-3; D remains ambiguous. Trimming left V 1 base short and J 4 bases short, with 8 bases between. CDR1 is KGHSH and CDR2 is LQKENI in the germline V gene. The CDR3 spans 14 residues. The CDR3 is CASSPQGYGNTIYF. CDR3 in DNA: TGTGCCAGCTCACCACAAGGGTACGGAAACACCATATATTTT. The variable domain in full, completed from reference TRBV18 and TRBJ1-3, reads NAGVMQNPRHLVRRRGQEARLRCSPMKGHSHVYWYRQLPEEGLKFMVYLQKENIIDESGMPKERFSAEFPKEGPSILRIQQVVRGDSAAYFCASSPQGYGNTIYFGEGSWLTVV.

This clone showed up just a few times. This sequence joins TRBV28 and TRBJ2-2, with D tentatively TRBD1 (6 bases). Between the trimmed V and J ends, which lost 3 bases and 3 bases, there was a span of 11 bases. The CDR3 consists of 15 residues. Germline values: CDR1 MDHEN, CDR2 SYDVKM. The CDR3 here is CASSFLGADTGELFF. For the CDR3, the DNA is TGTGCCAGCAGTTTTCTGGGGGCTGACACCGGGGAGCTGTTTTTT.

This clone was detected only a few times. The J gene is TRBJ1-2, the V gene TRBV6-5, with D possibly TRBD1 on 6 matching bases. CDR1 is MNHEY, CDR2 SVGAGI, per germline. The CDR3 runs 12 residues. The V end was cut by 9 bases, the J end by 2 bases, with 10 bases between. The CDR3 here is CASKTGNYGYTF. DNA of the CDR3: TGTGCCAGTAAAACAGGGAACTATGGCTACACCTTC.

The rearrangement joins TRBV5-6 to TRBJ1-3; D is unclear. Per the germline V gene, CDR1 is SGHDT and CDR2 is YYEEEE. Trimming left V 1 base short and J 4 bases short, with 21 bases between. The CDR3 is made up of 18 amino acids. The CDR3 DNA reads as TGTGCCAGCAGCTTGTTAGGACGACCGATCTTGGGCGGAAACACCATATATTTT. It codes for CASSLLGRPILGGNTIYF. Based on the CDR3 plus reference TRBV5-6 and TRBJ1-3, the full variable domain is DAGVTQSPTHLIKTRGQQVTLRCSPKSGHDTVSWYQQALGQGPQFIFQYYEEEERQRGNFPDRFSGHQFPNYSSELNVNALLLGDSALYLCASSLLGRPILGGNTIYFGEGSWLTVV.

This clone was seen only a few times. V and J are TRBV7-3 and TRBJ1-1; weak D call: TRBD1 (6 bases). Trimming removed 2 bases at V and 2 bases at J, with 9 bases between. Germline assignment: CDR1 SGHTA and CDR2 FQGTGA. This CDR3 comprises 14 residues. CDR3 amino acids: CASSLQGYNTEAFF. The DNA of the CDR3 is TGTGCCAGCAGCTTACAGGGGTATAACACTGAAGCTTTCTTT.

This clone was observed a handful of times. The chain carries TRBV7-9 and TRBJ2-7; D perhaps matches TRBD1 (5 bases). This CDR3 has 13 residues. Trimming left V 2 bases short and J 7 bases short, with 12 bases between. The germline V gene encodes CDR1 SEHNR and CDR2 FQNEAQ (reference sequence). In DNA form, the CDR3 reads TGTGCCAGCAGCTTACGCGCCAGGGCAGAGCAGTACGTC. Residues: CASSLRARAEQYV.

The rearrangement links TRBV6-5 to TRBJ2-3; D perhaps matches TRBD1 (6 bases). Germline assignment: CDR1 MNHEY and CDR2 SVGAGI. CDR3 length: 15 amino acids. Trimming stripped 4 bases from V and 4 bases from J, with 15 bases between. The CDR3 loop reads CASSSYRVRPDTQYF. The CDR3 region has the DNA TGTGCCAGCAGTTCATACAGGGTTCGTCCAGATACGCAGTATTTT.

The chain is built from TRBV7-9 and TRBJ1-2, with a possible D match to TRBD1 (5 bases). From germline, CDR1 is SEHNR and CDR2 FQNEAQ (reference sequence). Trimming left V 5 bases short and J 3 bases short, with 28 bases between. The CDR3 is 19 amino acids. CDR3 region: CASSPTVIGIGKGYYGYTF. The CDR3 coding sequence is TGTGCCAGCAGCCCAACAGTGATCGGGATTGGAAAGGGGTACTATGGCTACACCTTC.

The chain carries TRBV21-1 and TRBJ2-7. TRBV21-1 is labeled a pseudogene. The CDR3 is 13 residues long. The CDR3 region is CASSKGWSYEQYV. CDR3 DNA: TGTGCCAGCAGCAAAGGGTGGTCCTACGAGCAGTACGTC.

This rearrangement joins TRBV5-1 to TRBJ2-5; D tentatively reads TRBD1 or TRBD2 (5 bases each). The CDR3 length is 15 residues. Germline CDR1 and CDR2: SGHRS and YFSETQ. V lost 1 base to trimming and J lost 1 base, with 11 bases between them. The chain's CDR3 is CASSLNRGGQETQYF. CDR3 bases: TGCGCCAGCAGCTTGAATCGGGGCGGCCAAGAGACCCAGTACTTC.

The table lists this clone with a count of one. The chain recombines TRBV6-6 with TRBJ1-2, with D unclear. Trimming left V 8 bases short and J 0 bases short, with 16 bases between. The CDR3 is made up of 15 amino acids. Per the germline V gene, CDR1 is MNHNY and CDR2 is SVGAGI (reference sequence). CDR3 residues: CASVLVSGANYGYTF. The CDR3, as DNA: TGTGCCAGCGTGTTGGTCTCCGGAGCTAACTATGGCTACACCTTC.

This clone occurred once. The CDR3 is CASSPLGAGGPEWYV. Written as DNA, the CDR3 is TGTGCCAGCAGTCCGTTAGGAGCGGGGGGCCCCGAGTGGTACGTC. The chain employs TRBV27 and TRBJ2-7, with 9 positions matching TRBD2. V gave up 5 bases and J gave up 12 bases; unmatched junction bases: 17. Per the germline V gene, CDR1 is MNHEY and CDR2 is SMNVEV (reference sequence). The CDR3 length is 15 residues.